This entry is about one T cell receptor (beta chain). Authors' methods: Amplification with reference gene primers provided the estimates of nucleated cell counts. The assay was immunoSEQ multiplex PCR, and TCRdb's table has in-frame clones only and misses some. The D gene and trimming were derived from the DNA, and the V and J assignments and clone size from that table. Among around 240,000 clones listed, 83% were seen once. V lost 4 bases to trimming and J lost 4 bases; unmatched junction nucleotides: 4. CDR1 SGHRS and CDR2 YFSETQ come from the germline V gene. The length of the CDR3 is 14 residues. The sample belongs to a study of blood T cell repertoires in COVID-19.

This chain joins TRBV5-1 and TRBJ1-3; the match to TRBD1 covers 8 bases. The sample consisted of peripheral blood. The sequence came from a woman between 45 and 60 years old with acute or convalescent COVID-19. CDR3: CASSLQGEGNTIYF. In nucleotides, the CDR3 is TGCGCCAGCAGCCTACAGGGGGAGGGAAACACCATATATTTT.